Described below is a single T cell receptor (beta chain) sequence and its context. This specimen belongs to a study of blood T cell repertoires in COVID-19. V was trimmed by 2 bases and J by 4 bases, leaving 14 bases between them. The germline CDR1 and CDR2 sequences are MNHEY and SVGEGT. This CDR3 spans 16 amino acids. Generated by immunoSEQ multiplex PCR, the TCRdb table keeps only in-frame clones and is missing some. The sample shows 250,000 to 300,000 clones, 65% to 90% of them seen only once. The rearrangement links TRBV6-2 or TRBV6-3 to TRBJ2-2; no clear D gene. The sample consisted of peripheral blood. The receptor was isolated from a man under 40 with active or convalescent COVID-19. CDR3 nucleotide sequence: TGTGCCAGCAGTTACCTCTTACTTTCTTCCACCGGGGAGCTGTTTTTT. Its translation: CASSYLLLSSTGELFF.